These 27 T cell receptor beta chains came from one sample sequenced in a study of T cells in Graves' hyperthyroidism and ophthalmopathy. Amplification yielded TCR beta CDR3 regions, with RNA transcripts as the source. Using the HTBI primer set, a first-round RT-PCR was run on the TCR CDR3. TCRdb redid the calling of the multiplex PCR reads with MiXCR, one entry per CDR3 protein. The sample has 300,000 to 450,000 distinct CDR3 sequences; around a sixth are singletons. The sample was blood. The source is a woman aged 35 to 49 with Graves' ophthalmopathy.

This clonotype occurred many times. CDR3: CASRQGTHEQYF. The CDR3 DNA sequence: TGTGCCAGCAGGCAGGGCACGCACGAGCAGTACTTC. The rearrangement joins TRBV28 to TRBJ2-7, with D possibly matching TRBD1 (5 bases). This CDR3 spans 12 amino acids. The germline V gene encodes CDR1 MDHEN and CDR2 SYDVKM. Between the trimmed V and J ends, which lost 6 bases and 5 bases, there was a span of 11 bases.

This clonotype was seen many times. The chain recombines TRBV20-1 with TRBJ2-7; D may be TRBD2 (6 bases). Trimming took 0 bases from V and 7 from J, leaving 10 bases between them. The CDR3 runs 12 residues. Germline V gene lookup returns CDR1 DFQATT and CDR2 SNEGSKA (reference sequence). CDR3 in DNA: TGCAGTGCTAGAGATAGTGGAGGGGAGCAGTACTTC. The encoded protein is CSARDSGGEQYF.

In this sample, this clonotype turned up many times. The CDR3 loop is CASSPDGLNEQYF. The CDR3 DNA is TGTGCCAGCAGCCCCGACGGACTCAACGAGCAGTACTTC. The gene calls are TRBV13 and TRBJ2-7; D perhaps matches TRBD2 (5 bases). Between the trimmed V and J ends, which lost 5 bases and 5 bases, there was a span of 13 bases. This CDR3 comprises 13 residues. Germline loops: CDR1 PRHDT, CDR2 FYEKMQ (reference sequence).

This clonotype was counted a few times. The J gene is TRBJ1-5, the V gene TRBV7-9, with D possibly TRBD1 on 6 matching bases. The CDR3 length is 19 residues. The ends were cut back, 5 bases at V and 0 bases at J, with 23 bases in the middle. From germline, CDR1 is SEHNR and CDR2 FQNEAQ (reference sequence). CDR3 nucleotides: TGTGCCAGCAGCCTCCCGATCCGATTACAGGGAGATAGCAATCAGCCCCAGCATTTT. Encoded protein: CASSLPIRLQGDSNQPQHF.

This clonotype has a count of ten or more. The chain combines TRBV7-8 with TRBJ2-2, with 7 positions matching TRBD1. Germline V lookup: CDR1 SGHVS, CDR2 FQNEAQ. V shed 2 bases and J 6 bases; nucleotides not matched to a gene: 6. This CDR3 region has 15 residues. The DNA of the CDR3 is TGTGCCAGCAGCTTAACGGCGCAGGGGGCCGGGGAGCTGTTTTTT. It translates to CASSLTAQGAGELFF.

This clonotype was detected many times. The chain carries TRBV27 and TRBJ2-7, with D unclear. The V end was cut by 2 bases, the J end by 4 bases, with 9 bases between. This CDR3 has 13 amino acids. CDR1 and CDR2 from the germline V gene are MNHEY and SMNVEV (reference sequence). The CDR3 loop reads CASSLQSGYEQYF. CDR3 sequence (DNA): TGTGCCAGCAGTTTACAGTCCGGGTACGAGCAGTACTTC.

This clonotype came up many times. This rearrangement joins TRBV5-1 to TRBJ2-5, with D possibly TRBD2 on 6 matching bases. The CDR3 covers 16 residues. Germline V lookup: CDR1 SGHRS, CDR2 YFSETQ. Between the trimmed V and J ends, which lost 2 bases and 2 bases, there was a span of 16 bases. Written as DNA, the CDR3 is TGCGCCAGCAGCTTAAGGGAGGCGGGATTGCAAGAGACCCAGTACTTC. Protein: CASSLREAGLQETQYF.

This clonotype was counted many times. The chain is built from TRBV19 and TRBJ1-1, with D perhaps matching TRBD1 (5 bases). Germline CDR1 is LNHDA and CDR2 is SQIVND (reference sequence). The CDR3 is 15 amino acids. Trimming removed 3 bases from V and 7 bases from J, with 18 bases in between. The CDR3 DNA reads TGTGCCAGTAGTATGTCCCAGGGAAGTATGGATGAAGCTTTCTTT. The encoded protein is CASSMSQGSMDEAFF.

The chain carries TRBV6-2 or TRBV6-3 and TRBJ2-5; 14 bases agree with TRBD2. The CDR3 covers 18 residues. Trimming cost V 4 bases and J 5 bases; bases outside gene matches: 12. Per germline, CDR1 MNHEY and CDR2 SVGEGT. CDR3 in DNA: TGTGCCAGCAGTTCCACCGACCGGACTAGCGGGAGGCGGGAGACCCAGTACTTC. Its protein product is CASSSTDRTSGRRETQYF.

The table lists this clonotype with many counts. This sequence joins TRBV7-2 and TRBJ2-7, with a possible D match to TRBD1 (6 bases). V gave up 5 bases and J gave up 3 bases, with 14 bases separating them. Germline V gives CDR1 SGHTA, CDR2 FQGNSA. This CDR3 contains 14 residues. The CDR3 DNA sequence: TGTGCCAGCAGCGCCGACAGGAACTTCTACGAGCAGTACTTC. Encoded protein: CASSADRNFYEQYF.

This clonotype showed up many times. The DNA for the CDR3 is TGTGCCAGCAGACAGGGGGAAGCCTACGAGCAGTACTTC. Protein product: CASRQGEAYEQYF. V usage is TRBV14 and J usage is TRBJ2-7; the match to TRBD1 covers 8 bases. The CDR3 spans 13 residues. The V segment lost 6 bases and the J segment 2 bases; nucleotides outside the gene matches: 3. Germline V CDR1 and CDR2: SGHDN, FVKESK. Filled out from reference TRBV14 and TRBJ2-7, the complete variable domain reads EAGVTQFPSHSVIEKGQTVTLRCDPISGHDNLYWYRRVMGKEIKFLLHFVKESKQDESGMPNNRFLAERTGGTYSTLKVQPAELEDSGVYFCASRQGEAYEQYFGPGTRLTVT.

This clonotype was picked up many times. J is TRBJ1-1 and V is TRBV6-4; perhaps TRBD1 as D (6 bases). This CDR3 spans 17 amino acids. Per the germline V gene, CDR1 is MRHNA and CDR2 is SNTAGT. Trimming took 5 bases from V and 1 from J, leaving 20 bases between them. CDR3: CASSREGGFLGNTEAFF. The DNA of the CDR3 is TGTGCCAGCAGTCGGGAGGGGGGCTTTTTAGGGAACACTGAAGCTTTCTTT.

This clonotype has ten or more counts. The CDR3 DNA follows: TGTGCCATTTCTTACAGGGTTTTGGACTACGAGCAGTACTTC. The encoded protein is CAISYRVLDYEQYF. The chain combines TRBV6-1 with TRBJ2-7; D possibly corresponds to TRBD1 (6 bases). This CDR3 contains 14 residues. From germline, CDR1 is MNHNS and CDR2 SASEGT. Deletions cut 10 bases from V and 3 bases from J, with 19 bases between.

This chain joins TRBV6-5 and TRBJ2-7; D is unclear. The CDR3 length is 15 residues. CDR1 is MNHEY, CDR2 SVGAGI, per germline. Trimming pared 6 bases from V and 2 bases from J, leaving 17 bases between. The DNA of the CDR3 is TGTGCCAGCAGCTTACGAGCCGGGCCCACCTACGAGCAGTACTTC. This translates into CASSLRAGPTYEQYF.

This clonotype was recorded at least ten times. The chain uses TRBV20-1 and TRBJ1-5; D perhaps matches TRBD1 (5 bases). Germline V gene lookup returns CDR1 DFQATT and CDR2 SNEGSKA (reference sequence). This CDR3 is 14 amino acids long. V was pared by 2 bases and J by 2 bases, with 10 bases between. The CDR3 bases are TGCAGTGCTAGAACCGGGACGGGCAATCAGCCCCAGCATTTT. It translates to CSARTGTGNQPQHF.

In this sample, this clonotype turned up many times. This chain uses TRBV30 with TRBJ1-1; no clear D. The CDR3 length is 13 residues. From germline, CDR1 is GTSNPN and CDR2 SVGIG (reference sequence). V lost 2 bases to trimming and J lost 2 bases, with 9 bases between them. The CDR3 DNA is TGTGCCTGGAGTCCACTTCCCAACACTGAAGCTTTCTTT. Translation gives CAWSPLPNTEAFF.

The chain employs TRBV4-1 and TRBJ1-5; possible D gene TRBD1, 5 bases. CDR3 length: 14 amino acids. V gave up 1 base and J gave up 7 bases, with 11 bases separating them. Germline-derived CDR1 and CDR2 are MGHRA and YSYEKL. For the CDR3, the DNA is TGCGCCAGCAGCCAAGCCAGGGAGCGCCAGCCCCAGCATTTT. It is translated as CASSQARERQPQHF.

This clonotype has at least ten counts. The genes are TRBV27 and TRBJ2-7, with 10 bases that match TRBD2. Per germline, CDR1 MNHEY and CDR2 SMNVEV (reference sequence). V shed 6 bases and J 0 bases; nucleotides not matched to a gene: 5. This CDR3 has 15 residues. The CDR3 loop reads CASSSGTSASYEQYF. Written as DNA, the CDR3 is TGTGCCAGCAGCTCCGGGACTAGCGCCTCCTACGAGCAGTACTTC.

This clonotype has ten or more counts. V is TRBV20-1 and J is TRBJ1-5, with 9 bases lining up with TRBD1. V lost 3 bases to trimming and J lost 6 bases; unmatched junction nucleotides: 3. This CDR3 spans 13 amino acids. Per germline, CDR1 DFQATT and CDR2 SNEGSKA (reference sequence). The CDR3 DNA follows: TGCAGTGCTAGGAGACAGGGGGGTCAGCCCCAGCATTTT. This codes for CSARRQGGQPQHF.

This clonotype was recorded many times. The V and J genes are TRBV28 and TRBJ1-5; TRBD1 is a possible D gene (6 bases). V was shortened by 4 bases and J by 2 bases, with 9 bases between the two germline ends. CDR1 is MDHEN, CDR2 SYDVKM, per germline. This CDR3 is built from 14 residues. In DNA, the CDR3 is TGTGCCAGCAGTTCCCGGACAGGCAATCAGCCCCAGCATTTT. It yields the protein CASSSRTGNQPQHF.

This clonotype was picked up many times. The genes are TRBV6-1 and TRBJ2-5, with a weak D call TRBD1 (6 bases). The CDR3 spans 13 residues. Germline CDR1 and CDR2: MNHNS and SASEGT. Trimming took off 4 bases at V and 5 bases at J, with 11 bases between the two ends. This CDR3 is CASSANRVETQYF. For the CDR3, the DNA is TGTGCCAGCAGTGCGAACAGGGTGGAGACCCAGTACTTC.

This clonotype appeared many times. The chain carries TRBV5-1 and TRBJ1-5; the D is unclear. CDR1 is SGHRS, CDR2 YFSETQ, per germline. This CDR3 region has 14 residues. Trimming took off 9 bases at V and 2 bases at J, with 15 bases between the two ends. The CDR3 reads CATQKTSGNQPQHF. Here the CDR3 DNA reads TGCGCCACCCAAAAGACGTCGGGCAATCAGCCCCAGCATTTT.

A few counts support this clonotype. This CDR3 is missing its conserved last phenylalanine or tryptophan, likely due to a read error. The V and J genes are TRBV10-2 and TRBJ2-7, with 10 bases matching TRBD2. The CDR3 spans 16 residues. Germline V gives CDR1 WSHSY, CDR2 SAAADI. The CDR3 reads CASRESRTSGSYEQYL. CDR3 nucleotides: TGCGCCAGCCGTGAGTCGCGGACTAGCGGCTCCTACGAGCAGTACTTA.

This clonotype came up many times. A much larger clone differs from this one at a single base, so this may be a read error. The V and J genes are TRBV6-1 and TRBJ1-2; the D is unclear. This CDR3 spans 14 amino acids. Germline CDR1 and CDR2: MNHNS and SASEGT. The CDR3: CASGEDKENYGYTF. For the CDR3, the DNA is TGTGCCAGCGGTGAAGATAAAGAGAACTATGGCTACACCTTC.

This clonotype was seen many times. The CDR3 nucleotides are TGTGCCAGCAGCTTAATCGTTGGCGGGACGGCGAACACCGGGGAGCTGTTTTTT. Translation: CASSLIVGGTANTGELFF. The rearrangement joins TRBV7-3 to TRBJ2-2; D may be TRBD2 (6 bases). The CDR3 extends over 18 amino acids. CDR1 and CDR2 (germline): SGHTA, FQGTGA. V lost 1 base to trimming and J lost 0 bases, with 15 bases between them.

This clonotype showed up many times. The V call is TRBV27, the J call TRBJ1-1; 7 bases are shared with TRBD1. The ends lost 4 bases at V and 0 bases at J; junction bases unmatched: 8. The germline gives CDR1 MNHEY, CDR2 SMNVEV (reference sequence). The CDR3 length is 16 residues. CDR3 loop: CASSYDTGTVNTEAFF. The CDR3 nucleotides read TGTGCCAGCAGTTACGATACCGGGACAGTGAACACTGAAGCTTTCTTT.

This clonotype was picked up a small number of times. The V call is TRBV20-1, the J call TRBJ1-2; no firm D call. V was pared by 1 base and J by 7 bases, with 4 bases between. CDR1 DFQATT and CDR2 SNEGSKA come from the germline V gene (reference sequence). The CDR3 spans 10 residues. The CDR3 region is CSARGVGYTF. The CDR3 nucleotides read TGCAGTGCTAGAGGGGTTGGCTACACCTTC.